This T cell receptor (beta chain) was sequenced for a study of a mutant IDH1 vaccine in newly diagnosed glioma. The CDR3 runs to 13 residues. Germline V gene data show CDR1 as MNHNS and CDR2 as SASEGT. Deletions cut 2 bases from V and 7 bases from J, with 9 bases between. Time point: week 11, during vaccination. Every single dose of the vaccine, 300 ug of mutant IDH1 20-mer peptide, came with topical imiquimod. Comments on this clone: The antigen is undetermined.

TCRdb's copy holds only in-frame clones and misses some; the assay was immunoSEQ multiplex PCR. The table records 55,000 to 65,000 clones, 75% to 90% of them present only once. The receptor's source is a man aged 45-60 years with glioma. The chain employs TRBV6-1 and TRBJ2-1, with D unclear. Sequenced material: PBMCs, taken from a glioma patient whose treatment included an IDH1 peptide vaccine. The DNA for the CDR3 is TGTGCCAGCAGTGAACTAGTGACAAATGAGCAGTTCTTC. Translation: CASSELVTNEQFF.